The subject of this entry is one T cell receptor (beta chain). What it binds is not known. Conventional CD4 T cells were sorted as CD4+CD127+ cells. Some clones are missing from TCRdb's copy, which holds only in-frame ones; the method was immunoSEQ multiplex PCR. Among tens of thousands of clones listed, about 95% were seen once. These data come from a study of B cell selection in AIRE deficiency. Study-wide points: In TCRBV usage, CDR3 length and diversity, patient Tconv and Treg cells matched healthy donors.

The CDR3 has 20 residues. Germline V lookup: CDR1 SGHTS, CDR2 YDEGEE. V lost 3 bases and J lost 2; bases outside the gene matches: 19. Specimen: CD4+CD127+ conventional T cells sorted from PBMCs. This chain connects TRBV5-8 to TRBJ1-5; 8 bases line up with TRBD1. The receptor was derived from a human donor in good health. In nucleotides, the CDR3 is TGTGCCAGCAGCTCCGGACAGGGTGAGAGGGGGTATGCGGGCAATCAGCCCCAGCATTTT. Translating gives CASSSGQGERGYAGNQPQHF.